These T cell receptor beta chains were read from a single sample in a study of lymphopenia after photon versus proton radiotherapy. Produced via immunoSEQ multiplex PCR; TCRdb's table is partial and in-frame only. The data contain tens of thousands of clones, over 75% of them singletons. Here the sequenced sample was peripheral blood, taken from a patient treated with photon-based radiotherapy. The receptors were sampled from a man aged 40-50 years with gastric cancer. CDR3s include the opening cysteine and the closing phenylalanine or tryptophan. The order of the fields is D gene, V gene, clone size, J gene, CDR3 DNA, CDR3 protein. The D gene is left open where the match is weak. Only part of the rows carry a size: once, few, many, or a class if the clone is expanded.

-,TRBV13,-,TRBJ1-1,TGTGCCAGCAGCATACAGGGTAGGACTGAAGCTTTCTTT,CASSIQGRTEAFF
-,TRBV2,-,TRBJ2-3,TGTGCCAGCAGTGAGGGTAATTGGAGACTTTGGAACAACCGGTACACAGATACGCAGTATTTT,CASSEGNWRLWNNRYTDTQYF
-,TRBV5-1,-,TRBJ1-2,TGCGCCAGCAGACAGGCCCCAGCTAACTATGGCTACACCTTC,CASRQAPANYGYTF
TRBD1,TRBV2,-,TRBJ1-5,TGTGCCAGCACCCTGGGACAGGGAGGGGGCAATCAGCCCCAGCATTTT,CASTLGQGGGNQPQHF
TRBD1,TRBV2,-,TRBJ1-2,TGTGCCAGCAGCTCCGGGACAGGGAATAACTATGGCTACACCTTC,CASSSGTGNNYGYTF
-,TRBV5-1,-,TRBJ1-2,TGCGCCAGCAGCTTACGACAGAGCGCGGGCTACACCTTC,CASSLRQSAGYTF
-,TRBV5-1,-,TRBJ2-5,TGCGCCAGCATGGCAGATTACCAAGAGACCCAGTACTTC,CASMADYQETQYF
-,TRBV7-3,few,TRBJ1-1,TGTGCCAGCAGCCCCTCCGGGGTAAGCACTGAAGCTTTCTTT,CASSPSGVSTEAFF
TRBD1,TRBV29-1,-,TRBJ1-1,TGCAGCGTTGGTCCCGGGACAGCGAACACTGAAGCTTTCTTT,CSVGPGTANTEAFF
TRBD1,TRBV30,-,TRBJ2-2,TGTGCCTGGAGTGTTATTAGGACAGGGGGGTCTCTCGGGGAGCTGTTTTTT,CAWSVIRTGGSLGELFF
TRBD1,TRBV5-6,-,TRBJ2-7,TGTGCCAGCAACACAGGGGGCCCCCGAGGGTTGGAGCAGTACTTC,CASNTGGPRGLEQYF
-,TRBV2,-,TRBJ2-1,TGTGCCAGCAGTGAGTGGAGCTCCTACAATGAGCAGTTCTTC,CASSEWSSYNEQFF
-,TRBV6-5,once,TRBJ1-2,TGTGCCAGCAGCAAGGGGTCGAACTATGGCTACACCTTC,CASSKGSNYGYTF
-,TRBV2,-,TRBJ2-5,TGTGCCTCCCAGGAGGACAGAACCCAAGAGACCCAGTACTTC,CASQEDRTQETQYF
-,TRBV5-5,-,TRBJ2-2,TGTGCCAGCAGCTTGTACGGGGAGCTGTTTTTT,CASSLYGELFF
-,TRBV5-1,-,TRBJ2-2,TGCGCCAGCAGCGCGGGACTCTACCAGGGCACCGGGGAGCTGTTTTTT,CASSAGLYQGTGELFF
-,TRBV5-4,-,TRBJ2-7,TGTGCCAGCAGCGGTTGGACAGAGAGCTCCTACGAGCAGTACTTC,CASSGWTESSYEQYF
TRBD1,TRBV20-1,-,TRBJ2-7,TGCAGTGGACAGGGTCAAGACGAGCAGTACTTC,CSGQGQDEQYF
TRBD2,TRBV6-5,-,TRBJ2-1,TGTGCCAGCAGTTACCAGCTAGCGGGGGATGAGCAGTTCTTC,CASSYQLAGDEQFF
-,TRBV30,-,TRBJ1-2,TGTGCCTGGAGAGGGAGGGGAGTCGCCTATGGCTACACCTTC,CAWRGRGVAYGYTF
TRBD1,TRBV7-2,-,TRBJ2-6,TGTGCCAGCAGCTCAGGACAGGCTGGGGCCAACGTCCTGACTTTC,CASSSGQAGANVLTF
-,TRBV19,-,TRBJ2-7,TGTGCCAGTAGCGGGGATCACTCCTACGAGCAGTACTTC,CASSGDHSYEQYF
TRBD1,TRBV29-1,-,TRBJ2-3,TGCAGCGTTGTAAGAGGACAGGGAAGCACAGATACGCAGTATTTT,CSVVRGQGSTDTQYF
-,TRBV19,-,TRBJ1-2,TGTGCCAGTAGTATACCCAGGGACCATGGCTACACCTTC,CASSIPRDHGYTF
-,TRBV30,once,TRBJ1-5,TGTGCCTGGAGTGGGTCGACAGCGGAACAGCCCCAGCATTTT,CAWSGSTAEQPQHF
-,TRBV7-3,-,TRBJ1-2,TGTGCCAGCAGCCCCCCGGGAGGGGCTTTAGGCTACACCTTC,CASSPPGGALGYTF
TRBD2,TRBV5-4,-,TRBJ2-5,TGTGCCAGCAGCGGGGTAGCGGGGGCCCGCGCCCCTCAAGAGACCCAGTACTTC,CASSGVAGARAPQETQYF
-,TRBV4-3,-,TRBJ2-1,TGCGCCAGCAGCCAAGATAATTCAGAGAACAATGAGCAGTTCTTC,CASSQDNSENNEQFF
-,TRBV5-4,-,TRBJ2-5,TGTGCCAGCAGCTTGGGCACAGGGAGGGAGACCCAGTACTTC,CASSLGTGRETQYF
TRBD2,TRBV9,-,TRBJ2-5,TGTGCCAGCAGCTCCCAGGGGAGCGGGGGGCCAGAGACCCAGTACTTC,CASSSQGSGGPETQYF
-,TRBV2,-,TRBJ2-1,TGTGCCAGCACTCCCGGGACCTTAAACAATGAGCAGTTCTTC,CASTPGTLNNEQFF
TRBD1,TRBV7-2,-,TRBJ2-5,TGTGCCAGCAGCTTAGCTTCAGGGGGCGCATGGGAGACCCAGTACTTC,CASSLASGGAWETQYF
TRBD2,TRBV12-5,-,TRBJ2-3,TGTGCTAGTGGTTTGGGGACTAGCGGGGGAACAGATACGCAGTATTTT,CASGLGTSGGTDTQYF
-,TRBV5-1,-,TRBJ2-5,TGCGCCAGCAGCTGGGAGACAGTCCAAGAGACCCAGTACTTC,CASSWETVQETQYF
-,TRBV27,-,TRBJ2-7,TGTGCCAGCAGTTTGGAACCCTCCTACGAGCAGTACTTC,CASSLEPSYEQYF
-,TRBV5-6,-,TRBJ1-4,TGTGCCAGCAGCTTACAAACCGGGGGTCAGTTTTTT,CASSLQTGGQFF
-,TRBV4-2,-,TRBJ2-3,TGTGCCAGCAGCCTCCTCGGTACAGATACGCAGTATTTT,CASSLLGTDTQYF
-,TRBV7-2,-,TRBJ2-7,TGTGCCAGCAGCCCACAGAGCAGCTCCTACGAGCAGTACTTC,CASSPQSSSYEQYF
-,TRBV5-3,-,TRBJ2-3,TGTGCCAGAAGTTTTTCAGAAGATACGCAGTATTTT,CARSFSEDTQYF
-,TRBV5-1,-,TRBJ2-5,TGCGCCAGCAGCCCCAAGGGTTACGAGACCCAGTACTTC,CASSPKGYETQYF
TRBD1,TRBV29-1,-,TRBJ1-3,TGCAGCGTTGAACGGGACAGGGGAAACACCATATATTTT,CSVERDRGNTIYF
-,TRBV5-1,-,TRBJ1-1,TGCGCCAGCAGCTTGGAAGCAGACGGGGAGACTGAAGCTTTCTTT,CASSLEADGETEAFF
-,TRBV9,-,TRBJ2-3,TGTGCCAGCAGCCCCCCCTGGCCGAGCACAGATACGCAGTATTTT,CASSPPWPSTDTQYF
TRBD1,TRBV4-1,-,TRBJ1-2,TGCGCCAGCAGCCCAGCGGGACAGATCTATGGCTACACCTTC,CASSPAGQIYGYTF
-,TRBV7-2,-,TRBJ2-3,TGTGCCAGCAGCCTAGGAGCTAGTTCCGATACGCAGTATTTT,CASSLGASSDTQYF
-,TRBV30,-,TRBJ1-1,TGTGCCTGGAGTGGACAGGCGGCCGAGGAAGCTTTCTTT,CAWSGQAAEEAFF
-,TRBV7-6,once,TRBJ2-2,TGTGCCAGCAGCTTAGAGTCTAACACCGGGGAGCTGTTTTTT,CASSLESNTGELFF
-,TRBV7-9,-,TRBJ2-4,TGTGCCAGCAGCGCCCTGGGGGGGCCGTACTTC,CASSALGGPYF
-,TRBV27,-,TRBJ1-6,TGTGCCAGCAGTCCTGAGGACCGATTCACTTCACCCCTCCACTTT,CASSPEDRFTSPLHF
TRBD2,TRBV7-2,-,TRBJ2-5,TGTGCCAGCAGCTCTAGCGGAGCCCAAGAGACCCAGTACTTC,CASSSSGAQETQYF
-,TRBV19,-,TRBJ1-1,TGTGCCAGTAGTATGTGGGGACGGGGGGCCGTAGATATGAACACTGAAGCTTTCTTT,CASSMWGRGAVDMNTEAFF
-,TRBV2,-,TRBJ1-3,TGTGCCAGCAGTGAAGAGTTAGCCTTCAGCTCTGGAAACACCATATATTTT,CASSEELAFSSGNTIYF
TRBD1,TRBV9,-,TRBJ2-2,TGTGCCAGCAGCGTGGGGCAGGGGGTTCCCGGGGAGCTGTTTTTT,CASSVGQGVPGELFF
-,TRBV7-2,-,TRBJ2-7,TGTGCCAGCAAGGCGGCAAGCTCCTACGAGCAGTACTTC,CASKAASSYEQYF
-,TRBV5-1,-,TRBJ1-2,TGCGCCAGCAGCTTGGGCAGGACTAACTATGGCTACACCTTC,CASSLGRTNYGYTF